A single sample gave rise to the 25 T cell receptor beta chains below, sequenced in a study of vaccination effects on CD4 cells after COVID-19. The table came from immunoSEQ multiplex PCR; TCRdb's copy has only in-frame clones and leaves some out. This table has tens of thousands of clones, roughly 69% appearing once. Expansion of antigen-specific CD4+ T cells with viral peptide pools was carried out by the ViraFEST assay before sequencing. Investigators separated out CD4+ T cells once 10 days of culture had passed. The person acquired a PCR-confirmed SARS-CoV-2 infection between March and December 2020. No antigen has been identified for these receptors. The sequenced sample was CD4+ T cells from PBMCs cultured with a peptide pool, obtained before COVID-19 vaccination. These receptors were obtained from a human donor who had a prior SARS-CoV-2 infection.

The chain joins TRBV5-6 to TRBJ2-3; 7 nucleotides line up with TRBD1. With V trimmed by 2 bases and J by 4 bases, 1 base remained unmatched. CDR1 is SGHDT and CDR2 is YYEEEE in the germline V gene. CDR3 length: 13 residues. Here the CDR3 reads CASSLQGSDTQYF. Here the CDR3 DNA reads TGTGCCAGCAGCTTACAGGGGTCAGATACGCAGTATTTT.

This chain connects TRBV7-6 to TRBJ2-7; no firm D call. The CDR3 has 14 residues. Germline CDR1 SGHVS, CDR2 FNYEAQ. The ends were cut back, 5 bases at V and 0 bases at J, with 11 bases in the middle. The CDR3 coding sequence is TGTGCCAGCAGCCCGGCGAGGAACTCCTACGAGCAGTACTTC. Amino acid sequence: CASSPARNSYEQYF.

This chain connects TRBV28 to TRBJ1-4, with D possibly TRBD1 on 6 matching bases. The CDR3 has 15 residues. The germline gives CDR1 MDHEN, CDR2 SYDVKM. V dropped 4 bases and J dropped 5 bases, with 14 bases sitting between them. As DNA, the CDR3 is TGTGCCAGCAGTTCCCCAGGGGTCCAGAATGAAAAACTGTTTTTT. Protein product: CASSSPGVQNEKLFF.

The chain combines TRBV14 with TRBJ2-3, with TRBD2 identical over 7 bases. Germline loops: CDR1 SGHDN, CDR2 FVKESK. After removal of 3 bases from V and 3 bases from J, the junction contained 6 bases not matched to a gene. This CDR3 contains 15 residues. The CDR3 nucleotides read TGTGCCAGCAGCCATCACCGCGGGGGAACAGATACGCAGTATTTT. The encoded protein is CASSHHRGGTDTQYF.

The table lists this clone with a few counts. The chain carries TRBV3-1 (or the pseudogene TRBV3-2) and TRBJ1-4, with D possibly matching TRBD1 (5 bases). V was shortened by 0 bases and J by 0 bases, with 11 bases between the two germline ends. The germline V gene has CDR1 LGHDT and CDR2 YNNKEL (reference sequence). This CDR3 is built from 17 residues. The CDR3 here is CASSQDYARATNEKLFF. The CDR3 nucleotides read TGTGCCAGCAGCCAAGATTACGCCAGGGCAACTAATGAAAAACTGTTTTTT.

This clone showed up just a few times. The rearrangement joins TRBV11-3 to TRBJ1-6; tentative D call: TRBD1 (5 bases). There are 12 residues in the CDR3. Germline CDR1 reads SGHNT; CDR2 reads YENEEA. V was cut by 8 bases and J by 8 bases, with 10 bases left in between. DNA for the CDR3: TGTGCCAGCCGCGAAGGGGATTCACCCCTCCACTTT. It translates to CASREGDSPLHF.

The chain employs TRBV19 and TRBJ1-5, with D perhaps TRBD1 (6 bases). The CDR3 consists of 15 residues. The germline V gene encodes CDR1 LNHDA and CDR2 SQIVND (reference sequence). Trimming cost V 1 base and J 5 bases, with 12 bases left between them. The CDR3 DNA sequence: TGTGCCAGTAGTATAGGCCCGGGGGCTCATCAGCCCCAGCATTTT. Amino acid sequence: CASSIGPGAHQPQHF.

This clone came up a few times. The chain combines TRBV5-1 with TRBJ2-7; D is undetermined. Germline V gene sequence: CDR1 SGHRS, CDR2 YFSETQ. V was pared by 0 bases and J by 2 bases, with 15 bases between. This CDR3 is 16 amino acids long. CDR3 amino acids: CASSLADQLSPYEQYF. CDR3 nucleotides: TGCGCCAGCAGCTTGGCCGATCAACTCTCCCCCTACGAGCAGTACTTC.

This chain uses TRBV5-1 with TRBJ2-1, with TRBD2 matching over 11 bases. V dropped 2 bases and J dropped 5; count of bases not matched to a gene: 6. CDR1 and CDR2 (germline): SGHRS, YFSETQ. The CDR3 contains 16 residues. The CDR3 nucleotides read TGCGCCAGCAGCTTACTAGCGGGAGTTGGCCACAATGAGCAGTTCTTC. Its protein product is CASSLLAGVGHNEQFF. The entire variable domain, with the rest obtained from reference TRBV5-1 and TRBJ2-1, is as follows: KAGVTQTPRYLIKTRGQQVTLSCSPISGHRSVSWYQQTPGQGLQFLFEYFSETQRNKGNFPGRFSGRQFSNSRSEMNVSTLELGDSALYLCASSLLAGVGHNEQFFGPGTRLTVL.

The gene calls are TRBV6-1 and TRBJ2-6; D is uncertain. Germline CDR1 reads MNHNS; CDR2 reads SASEGT. V dropped 3 bases and J dropped 0 bases, with 9 bases sitting between them. The CDR3 is 16 amino acids. Here the CDR3 DNA reads TGTGCCAGCAGTGACGCAGGCACCTCTGGGGCCAACGTCCTGACTTTC. As protein: CASSDAGTSGANVLTF.

The chain joins TRBV7-2 to TRBJ2-7; 7 bases match TRBD1. V shed 6 bases, J shed 2 bases, and the junction held 7 bases outside the gene matches. Germline CDR1 and CDR2: SGHTA and FQGNSA. The CDR3 length is 14 residues. CDR3 sequence: CASSTGVQPYEQYF. Written as DNA, the CDR3 is TGTGCCAGCAGTACAGGGGTCCAGCCCTACGAGCAGTACTTC.

This clone was observed a handful of times. This rearrangement joins TRBV7-3 to TRBJ2-2; perhaps TRBD2 as D (6 bases). The CDR3 is 15 residues long. Germline V gene lookup returns CDR1 SGHTA and CDR2 FQGTGA. V was clipped by 6 bases and J by 0 bases, with 11 bases between them. CDR3 loop: CASRSEGTNTGELFF. CDR3 nucleotide sequence: TGTGCCAGCAGATCGGAGGGCACGAACACCGGGGAGCTGTTTTTT. Based on the CDR3 plus reference TRBV7-3 and TRBJ2-2, the full variable domain is GAGVSQTPSNKVTEKGKYVELRCDPISGHTALYWYRQSLGQGPEFLIYFQGTGAADDSGLPNDRFFAVRPEGSVSTLKIQRTERGDSAVYLCASRSEGTNTGELFFGEGSRLTVL.

This clone was seen only once. The J gene is TRBJ1-6, the V gene TRBV7-8; no reliable D call. Per the germline V gene, CDR1 is SGHVS and CDR2 is FQNEAQ. This CDR3 has 13 residues. Trimming took off 3 bases at V and 3 bases at J, with 3 bases between the two ends. The CDR3 DNA reads as TGTGCCAGCAGCTTTAGCTATAATTCACCCCTCCACTTT. It yields the protein CASSFSYNSPLHF.

The V and J genes are TRBV18 and TRBJ2-3; 7 bases agree with TRBD1. This CDR3 is 17 amino acids long. V dropped 2 bases and J dropped 4; count of bases not matched to a gene: 12. The germline gives CDR1 KGHSH, CDR2 LQKENI. CDR3 region: CASSPSGQLNRADTQYF. CDR3 bases: TGTGCCAGCTCACCATCGGGACAGCTCAATCGGGCAGATACGCAGTATTTT.

The chain has TRBV18 and TRBJ1-4; 9 nucleotides line up with TRBD1. CDR3 size: 15 residues. Per the germline V gene, CDR1 is KGHSH and CDR2 is LQKENI. V gave up 2 bases and J gave up 11 bases; unmatched junction bases: 9. This CDR3 is CASSPGWGQGGKLFF. CDR3 nucleotides: TGTGCCAGCTCACCAGGCTGGGGACAGGGAGGGAAACTGTTTTTT.

The J gene is TRBJ1-1, the V gene TRBV12-5, with D hard to call. V was clipped by 1 base and J by 3 bases, with 6 bases between them. The length of the CDR3 is 13 residues. Germline V gene lookup returns CDR1 LGHNT and CDR2 FRNRAP. CDR3 DNA: TGTGCTAGTGGTTTGGAAGAGGACACTGAAGCTTTCTTT. It codes for CASGLEEDTEAFF. The whole variable domain, remainder taken from reference TRBV12-5 and TRBJ1-1, is DARVTQTPRHKVTEMGQEVTMRCQPILGHNTVFWYRQTMMQGLELLAYFRNRAPLDDSGMPKDRFSAEMPDATLATLKIQPSEPRDSAVYFCASGLEEDTEAFFGQGTRLTVV.

The chain couples TRBV5-1 to TRBJ2-3; unclear D gene. V was shortened by 4 bases and J by 0 bases, with 12 bases between the two germline ends. Germline assignment: CDR1 SGHRS and CDR2 YFSETQ. This CDR3 is 15 amino acids long. The CDR3 region is CASSLGPPSTDTQYF. CDR3 in DNA: TGCGCCAGCAGCCTCGGACCGCCGAGCACAGATACGCAGTATTTT.

This chain connects TRBV6-5 to TRBJ2-1, with TRBD1 matching 7 bases. Trimming removed 6 bases from V and 2 bases from J; junction bases left unmatched: 7. The CDR3 is 15 amino acids. The germline CDR1 and CDR2 sequences are MNHEY and SVGAGI. This CDR3 is CASSRPGQPYNEQFF. CDR3 DNA: TGTGCCAGCAGCCGACCGGGACAGCCCTACAATGAGCAGTTCTTC.

The rearrangement links TRBV12-3 or TRBV12-4 to TRBJ1-1; D is unclear. Trimming stripped 3 bases from V and 2 bases from J, with 7 bases between. The CDR3 has 13 residues. The CDR3, as DNA: TGTGCCAGCAGTTTCAACGTAAACACTGAAGCTTTCTTT. Amino acids: CASSFNVNTEAFF.

The rearrangement links TRBV18 to TRBJ1-1, with D tentatively TRBD1 (5 bases). V lost 4 bases, J lost 4 bases, and 16 bases lay in between. CDR1 and CDR2 (germline): KGHSH, LQKENI. The CDR3 is 15 residues long. The DNA for the CDR3 is TGTGCCAGCTCACGCGGCGGCAGAGGGACCACTGAAGCTTTCTTT. It yields the protein CASSRGGRGTTEAFF.

The CDR3 bases are TGTGCCAGCAGCCAATGGTCTAGATCCCACGAGCAGTACTTC. It encodes CASSQWSRSHEQYF. This chain joins TRBV3-1 (or the pseudogene TRBV3-2) and TRBJ2-7, with D uncertain. The CDR3 has 14 amino acids. The V gene's germline CDR1 is LGHDT and CDR2 YNNKEL (reference sequence). Trimming left V 2 bases short and J 5 bases short, with 13 bases between.

The chain has TRBV5-5 and TRBJ1-3; D is possibly TRBD1 (5 bases). V dropped 0 bases and J dropped 4 bases, with 8 bases sitting between them. Germline-derived CDR1 and CDR2 are SGHKS and YYEKEE (reference sequence). The CDR3 length is 14 residues. The CDR3 spells CASSLEGNGNTIYF. CDR3 bases: TGTGCCAGCAGCTTGGAGGGGAACGGAAACACCATATATTTT. Looking up the rest from reference TRBV5-5 and TRBJ1-3 gives the full variable domain: DAGVTQSPTHLIKTRGQQVTLRCSPISGHKSVSWYQQVLGQGPQFIFQYYEKEERGRGNFPDRFSARQFPNYSSELNVNALLLGDSALYLCASSLEGNGNTIYFGEGSWLTVV.

This chain connects TRBV3-1 (or the pseudogene TRBV3-2) to TRBJ2-2; D remains unclear. Trimming shortened V by 1 base and J by 1 base, and 7 bases separated the two germline ends. CDR3 length: 15 amino acids. Per germline, CDR1 LGHDT and CDR2 YNNKEL (reference sequence). The chain's CDR3 is CASSQAGQNTGELFF. DNA of the CDR3: TGTGCCAGCAGCCAAGCGGGTCAGAACACCGGGGAGCTGTTTTTT.

V is TRBV7-3 and J is TRBJ2-3, with no clear D. There are 13 residues in the CDR3. CDR1 is SGHTA, CDR2 FQGTGA, per germline. With 2 bases removed from V and 4 bases from J, the gap between germline ends came to 7 bases. In DNA form, the CDR3 reads TGTGCCAGCAGCTTATTTCGTGCAGATACGCAGTATTTT. Its protein product is CASSLFRADTQYF.

The chain employs TRBV28 and TRBJ2-7, with 9 bases lining up with TRBD1. The length of the CDR3 is 15 residues. The V segment lost 6 bases and the J segment 7 bases; nucleotides outside the gene matches: 13. Per the germline V gene, CDR1 is MDHEN and CDR2 is SYDVKM. The DNA of the CDR3 is TGTGCCAGCAGCCCTCCCGGGACAGGGCGATATGAGCAGTACTTC. It codes for CASSPPGTGRYEQYF.